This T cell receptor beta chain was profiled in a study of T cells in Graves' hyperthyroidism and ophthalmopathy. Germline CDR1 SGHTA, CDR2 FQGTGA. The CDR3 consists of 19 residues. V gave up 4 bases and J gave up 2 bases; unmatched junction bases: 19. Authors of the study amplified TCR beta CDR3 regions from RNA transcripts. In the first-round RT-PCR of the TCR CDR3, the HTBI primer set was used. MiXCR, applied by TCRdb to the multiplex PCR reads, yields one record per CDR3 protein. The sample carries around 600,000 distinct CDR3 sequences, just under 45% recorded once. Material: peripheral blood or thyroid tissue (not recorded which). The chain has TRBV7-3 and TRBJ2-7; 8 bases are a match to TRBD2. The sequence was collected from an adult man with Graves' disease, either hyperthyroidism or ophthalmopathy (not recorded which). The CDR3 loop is CASSSPRRGGGSGTYEQYF. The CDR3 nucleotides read TGTGCCAGCAGCTCACCTCGCAGGGGCGGGGGGAGTGGTACCTACGAGCAGTACTTC.